The source of this TCR beta chain is a study of blood T cell repertoires in COVID-19. As for the study in general: Both acute and convalescent COVID-19 samples were obtained from the United States, Italy and Spain. Sample material is recorded as cDNA or gDNA derived from T cells, B-cell-depleted T cells, or PBMCs.

The authors' processing: From reference gene primer amplification, estimates of nucleated cell counts were derived. Profiled with immunoSEQ multiplex PCR; TCRdb holds only in-frame clones, not every one. The DNA was the basis for D and trimming; V, J and clone size are from that table. The data show approximately 180,000 clones, 82% seen once. This CDR3 region has 17 residues. Germline lookup yields CDR1 MNHEY and CDR2 SVGEGT. V lost 2 bases and J lost 2; bases outside the gene matches: 9. This chain joins TRBV6-2 or TRBV6-3 and TRBJ2-1, with TRBD2 matching over 7 bases. The sequenced sample consisted of peripheral blood. The sequence came from a woman in her 70s with acute or convalescent COVID-19. The CDR3 protein is CASSYPQRRGTYNEQFF. The DNA of the CDR3 is TGTGCCAGCAGTTACCCCCAGAGGCGGGGGACCTACAATGAGCAGTTCTTC.